This TCR beta chain was retrieved from a study of blood T cell repertoires in COVID-19 (dated by TCRdb to the early 2020s). A note on the overall study: The collaborator samples originated in the United States, Italy and Spain and spanned the acute and convalescent phases of COVID-19. The sample metadata nearly always contained a de-identified subject ID, COVID-19 status, age in years and sex. The material from the prospective study consisted of cDNA or gDNA derived from T cells, B-cell-depleted T cells, or PBMCs. HLA class I and class II types, where available, came from metadata supplied by the sample provider rather than from assay-based typing. A freely available public database, intended as a resource for researchers studying the immune response to SARS-CoV-2, is where the repertoires were released. Samples came from the ongoing ImmuneRACE study (first 160 participants) plus 1,254 subjects from 6 global collaborators. Deeply sampled blood TCRbeta repertoires from subjects exposed to, actively infected with, or recovered from COVID-19 were included in the dataset.

The immunoSEQ Assay, a bias-controlled multiplex PCR, was used to amplify TCRbeta CDR3 regions from genomic DNA. The study's own analysis went as follows. The number of nucleated cells in each sample was estimated by amplification of reference gene primers within the assay. To quantify the absolute abundance of each unique TCRbeta CDR3 rearrangement, sequence reads were collapsed and filtered. For each sample, productive Simpson clonality was calculated as the square root of Simpson's diversity index over productive rearrangements. Imported from immuneACCESS, the table was reduced by TCRdb to in-frame sequences with V and J called. These copies leave out some clones; in studies compared against another copy, an unresolved V gene accounts for under half, and the cause of the remainder is not known. That table supplies the V and J calls and clone size; D and trimming were determined from the DNA. Across this sample there are under 300,000 clones, with nearly 90% seen only once. 2% to 2.5% of the sample is taken by the ten largest.

Overall results and qualifications from the work: Clinical and demographic metadata were provided uncurated, with the amount varying by source and participant.

Concerning this clone: It has no known antigen specificity. No qualities accompany the bases; no much larger clone lies one base away.

Another Seattle source contributed samples from volunteer blood donors who had recovered from COVID-19. Each collaborating institution followed its own protocols to collect whole blood in K2EDTA tubes. Collaborator samples were shipped for TCRbeta analysis as frozen whole blood, isolated PBMCs, or DNA extracted from either sample type. The junction shows trimming of 4 bases on V and 1 base on J, plus 8 bases between the germline ends. Its CDR3 holds 14 amino acids, cysteine through phenylalanine. CDR3 DNA only is kept here, 42 bases in frame from base 1. Taken from the germline V gene (reference sequence), the CDR1 and CDR2 loops are SGHNT and YYREEE.

Recombination connected TRBV5-4 to TRBJ2-2; TRBD1 could be the D gene, as 6 bases match. The sequenced material came from peripheral blood. The sequence was obtained from a woman between 35 and 50 years old who had recovered from COVID-19. The nucleotide sequence reads as follows: TGTGCCAGCAGCCCGGGACAGAACACCGGGGAGCTGTTTTTT. Its product reads: CASSPGQNTGELFF.